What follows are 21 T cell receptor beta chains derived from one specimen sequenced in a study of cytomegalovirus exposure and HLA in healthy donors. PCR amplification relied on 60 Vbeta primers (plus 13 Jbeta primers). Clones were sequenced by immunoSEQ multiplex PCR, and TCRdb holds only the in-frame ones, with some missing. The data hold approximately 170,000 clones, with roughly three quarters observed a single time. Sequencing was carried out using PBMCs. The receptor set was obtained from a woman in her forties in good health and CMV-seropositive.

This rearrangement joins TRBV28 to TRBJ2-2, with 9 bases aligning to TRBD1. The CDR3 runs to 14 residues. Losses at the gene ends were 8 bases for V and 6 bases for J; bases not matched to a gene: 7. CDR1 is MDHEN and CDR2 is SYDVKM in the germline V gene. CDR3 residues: CASLRDRASGELFF. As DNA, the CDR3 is TGTGCCAGCTTGAGGGACAGGGCATCCGGGGAGCTGTTTTTT.

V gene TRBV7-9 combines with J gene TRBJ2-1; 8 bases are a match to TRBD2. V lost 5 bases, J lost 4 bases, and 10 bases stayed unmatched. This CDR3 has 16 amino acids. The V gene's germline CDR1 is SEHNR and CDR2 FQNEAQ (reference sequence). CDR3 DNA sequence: TGTGCCAGCAGCCCGTCCCTAGCGGGCCTATACAATGAGCAGTTCTTC. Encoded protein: CASSPSLAGLYNEQFF. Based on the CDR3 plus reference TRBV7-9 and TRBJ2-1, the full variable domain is DTGVSQNPRHKITKRGQNVTFRCDPISEHNRLYWYRQTLGQGPEFLTYFQNEAQLEKSRLLSDRFSAERPKGSFSTLEIQRTEQGDSAMYLCASSPSLAGLYNEQFFGPGTRLTVL.

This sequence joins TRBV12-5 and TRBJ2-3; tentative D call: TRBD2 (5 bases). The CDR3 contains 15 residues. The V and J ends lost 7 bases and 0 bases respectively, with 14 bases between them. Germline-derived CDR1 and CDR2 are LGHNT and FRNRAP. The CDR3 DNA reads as TGTGCTAGTGAGTCGGAGGCGTTTAGCACAGATACGCAGTATTTT. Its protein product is CASESEAFSTDTQYF. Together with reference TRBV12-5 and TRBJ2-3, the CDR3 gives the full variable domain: DARVTQTPRHKVTEMGQEVTMRCQPILGHNTVFWYRQTMMQGLELLAYFRNRAPLDDSGMPKDRFSAEMPDATLATLKIQPSEPRDSAVYFCASESEAFSTDTQYFGPGTRLTVL.

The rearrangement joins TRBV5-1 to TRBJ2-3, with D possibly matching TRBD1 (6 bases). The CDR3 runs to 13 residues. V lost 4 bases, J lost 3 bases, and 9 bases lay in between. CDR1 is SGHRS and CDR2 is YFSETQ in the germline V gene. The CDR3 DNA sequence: TGCGCCAGCAGCGCCACAGGGACAGATACGCAGTATTTT. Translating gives CASSATGTDTQYF.

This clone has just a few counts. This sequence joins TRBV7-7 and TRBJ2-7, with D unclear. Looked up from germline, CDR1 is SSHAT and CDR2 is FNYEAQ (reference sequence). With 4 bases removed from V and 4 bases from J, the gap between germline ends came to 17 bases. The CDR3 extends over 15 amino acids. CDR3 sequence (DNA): TGTGCCAGCAGCTGCCCAATCAGGAAGACATACGAGCAGTACTTC. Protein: CASSCPIRKTYEQYF.

This CDR3 reads CASSVSGYGETQYF. CDR3 nucleotides: TGTGCCAGCAGCGTTTCTGGTTACGGAGAGACCCAGTACTTC. V and J are TRBV9 and TRBJ2-5; no clear D gene. V lost 2 bases to trimming and J lost 4 bases, with 12 bases between them. Germline V gives CDR1 SGDLS, CDR2 YYNGEE. The CDR3 extends over 14 amino acids.

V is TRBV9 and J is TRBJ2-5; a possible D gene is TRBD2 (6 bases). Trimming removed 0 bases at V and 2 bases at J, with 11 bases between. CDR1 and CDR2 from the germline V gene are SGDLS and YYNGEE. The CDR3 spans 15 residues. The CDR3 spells CASSVAVGGQETQYF. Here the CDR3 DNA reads TGTGCCAGCAGCGTAGCTGTGGGAGGTCAAGAGACCCAGTACTTC.

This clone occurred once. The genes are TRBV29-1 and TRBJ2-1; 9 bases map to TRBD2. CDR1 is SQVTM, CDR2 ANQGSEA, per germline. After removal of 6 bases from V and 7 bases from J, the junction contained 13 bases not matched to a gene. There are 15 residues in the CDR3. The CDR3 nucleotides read TGCAGCGTCACCTTGGGTAGCGGGGGTGCTAATGAGCAGTTCTTC. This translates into CSVTLGSGGANEQFF.

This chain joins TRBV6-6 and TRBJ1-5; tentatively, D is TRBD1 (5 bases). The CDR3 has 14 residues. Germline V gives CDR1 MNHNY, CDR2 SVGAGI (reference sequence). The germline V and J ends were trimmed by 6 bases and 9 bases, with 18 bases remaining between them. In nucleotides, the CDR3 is TGTGCCAGCAGCCTACAATCTCAGGGAGGGCCCCAGCATTTT. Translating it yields CASSLQSQGGPQHF.

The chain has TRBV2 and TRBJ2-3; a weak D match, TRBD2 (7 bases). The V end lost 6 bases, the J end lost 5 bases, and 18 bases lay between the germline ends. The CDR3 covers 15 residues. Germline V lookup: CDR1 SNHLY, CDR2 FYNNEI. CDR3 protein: CASSLLWEGGDTQYF. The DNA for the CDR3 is TGTGCCAGCAGCCTTCTGTGGGAGGGGGGAGATACGCAGTATTTT.

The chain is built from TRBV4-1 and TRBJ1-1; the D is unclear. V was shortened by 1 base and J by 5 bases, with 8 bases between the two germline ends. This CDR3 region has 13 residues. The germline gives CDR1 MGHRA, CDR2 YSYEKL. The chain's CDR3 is CASSQAGETEAFF. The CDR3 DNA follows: TGCGCCAGCAGCCAAGCTGGGGAGACTGAAGCTTTCTTT.

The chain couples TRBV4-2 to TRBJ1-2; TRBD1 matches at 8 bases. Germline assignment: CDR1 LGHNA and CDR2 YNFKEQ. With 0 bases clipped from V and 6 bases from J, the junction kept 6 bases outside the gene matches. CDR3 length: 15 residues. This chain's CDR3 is CASSQDSAGGNGYTF. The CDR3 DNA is TGTGCCAGCAGCCAAGACTCGGCAGGGGGCAATGGCTACACCTTC.

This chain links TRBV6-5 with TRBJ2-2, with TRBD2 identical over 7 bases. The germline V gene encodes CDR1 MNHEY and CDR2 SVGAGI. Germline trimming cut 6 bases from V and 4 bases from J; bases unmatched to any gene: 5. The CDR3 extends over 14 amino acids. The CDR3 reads CASSRSGATGELFF. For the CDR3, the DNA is TGTGCCAGCAGCCGGAGCGGGGCCACCGGGGAGCTGTTTTTT.

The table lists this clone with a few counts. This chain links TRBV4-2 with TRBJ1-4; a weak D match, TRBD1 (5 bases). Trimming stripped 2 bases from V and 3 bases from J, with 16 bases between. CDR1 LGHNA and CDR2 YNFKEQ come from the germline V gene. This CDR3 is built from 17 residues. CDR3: CASSQLSIRAANEKLFF. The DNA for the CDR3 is TGTGCCAGCAGCCAACTCAGTATCAGGGCGGCTAATGAAAAACTGTTTTTT.

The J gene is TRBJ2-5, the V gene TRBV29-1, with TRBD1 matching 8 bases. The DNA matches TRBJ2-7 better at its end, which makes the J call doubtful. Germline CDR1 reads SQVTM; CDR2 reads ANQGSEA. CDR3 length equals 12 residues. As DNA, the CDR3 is TGCAGCGTTGGGACAGGGCGTTACGAGCAGTACTTC. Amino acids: CSVGTGRYEQYF.

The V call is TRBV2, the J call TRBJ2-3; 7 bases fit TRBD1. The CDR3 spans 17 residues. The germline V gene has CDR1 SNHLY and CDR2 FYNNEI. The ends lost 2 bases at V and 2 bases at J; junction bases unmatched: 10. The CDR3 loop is CASSELLRDSPTDTQYF. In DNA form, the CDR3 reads TGTGCCAGCAGTGAACTTTTGAGGGACAGTCCCACAGATACGCAGTATTTT.

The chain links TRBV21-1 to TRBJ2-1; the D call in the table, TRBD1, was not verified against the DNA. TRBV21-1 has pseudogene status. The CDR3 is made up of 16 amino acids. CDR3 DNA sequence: TGTGCCAGCAGTCCAGAACCCCGAGGACAGACAAATGAGCAGTTCTTC. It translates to CASSPEPRGQTNEQFF.

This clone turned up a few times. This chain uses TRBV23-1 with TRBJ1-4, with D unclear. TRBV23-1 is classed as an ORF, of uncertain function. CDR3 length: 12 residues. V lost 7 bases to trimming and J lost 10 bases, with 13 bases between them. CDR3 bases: TGCGCCAGCAACGGGAGTATGGGAAAACTGTTTTTT. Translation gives CASNGSMGKLFF.

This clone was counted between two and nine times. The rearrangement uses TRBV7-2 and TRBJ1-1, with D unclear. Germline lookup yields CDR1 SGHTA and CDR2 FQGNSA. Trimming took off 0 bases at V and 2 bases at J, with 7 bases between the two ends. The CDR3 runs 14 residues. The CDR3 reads CASSLAAGNTEAFF. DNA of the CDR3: TGTGCCAGCAGCTTAGCAGCGGGAAACACTGAAGCTTTCTTT. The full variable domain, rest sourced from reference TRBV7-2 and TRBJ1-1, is GAGVSQSPSNKVTEKGKDVELRCDPISGHTALYWYRQSLGQGLEFLIYFQGNSAPDKSGLPSDRFSAERTGGSVSTLTIQRTQQEDSAVYLCASSLAAGNTEAFFGQGTRLTVV.

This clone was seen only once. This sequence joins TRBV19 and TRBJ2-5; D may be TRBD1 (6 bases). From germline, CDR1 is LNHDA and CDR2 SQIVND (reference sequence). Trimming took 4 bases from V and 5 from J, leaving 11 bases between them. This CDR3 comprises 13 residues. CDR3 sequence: CASSTGVVETQYF. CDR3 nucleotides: TGTGCCAGTAGTACAGGGGTAGTGGAGACCCAGTACTTC. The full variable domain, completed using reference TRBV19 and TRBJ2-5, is DGGITQSPKYLFRKEGQNVTLSCEQNLNHDAMYWYRQDPGQGLRLIYYSQIVNDFQKGDIAEGYSVSREKKESFPLTVTSAQKNPTAFYLCASSTGVVETQYFGPGTRLLVL.

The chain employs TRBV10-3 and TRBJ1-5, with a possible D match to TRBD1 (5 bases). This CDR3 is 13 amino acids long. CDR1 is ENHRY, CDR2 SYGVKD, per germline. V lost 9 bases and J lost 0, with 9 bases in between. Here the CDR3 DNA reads TGTGCCATTAGGGACTCTAGCAATCAGCCCCAGCATTTT. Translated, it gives CAIRDSSNQPQHF.